The 14 T cell receptor beta chains below all came from one sample that was sequenced in a study of T cell changes during pregnancy in multiple sclerosis. Assay used: immunoSEQ multiplex PCR; TCRdb lists only in-frame clones, some missing. The profile shows tens of thousands of clones, less than 95% of them singletons. This sample comprised peripheral blood, obtained in the first trimester of pregnancy. Receptors originate from a female donor in good health, enrolled as a control in a pregnancy study.

The table lists this clone with a count of one. The chain couples TRBV29-1 to TRBJ1-1; D unclear. CDR3 size: 12 residues. Trimming removed 4 bases from V and 1 base from J, with 7 bases in between. Germline V gene sequence: CDR1 SQVTM, CDR2 ANQGSEA. The CDR3 sequence: CSVAAKNTEAFF. The CDR3 DNA sequence: TGCAGCGTTGCTGCTAAGAACACTGAAGCTTTCTTT.

This clone is a singleton in its sample. V gene TRBV14 combines with J gene TRBJ1-1; no clear D gene. This CDR3 has 12 residues. V was clipped by 1 base and J by 12 bases, with 12 bases between them. Germline V CDR1 and CDR2: SGHDN, FVKESK. The CDR3 region is CASSQGEVRTFF. In DNA form, the CDR3 reads TGTGCCAGCAGCCAAGGTGAGGTCCGAACTTTCTTT.

The chain employs TRBV4-3 and TRBJ1-2; 8 bases line up with TRBD1. With V trimmed by 4 bases and J by 3 bases, 7 bases remained unmatched. The CDR3 consists of 15 residues. Germline CDR1 LGHNA, CDR2 YSLEER. The CDR3 nucleotides are TGCGCCAGCAGCCTACGACAGGGGTCGGACTATGGCTACACCTTC. This gives the protein CASSLRQGSDYGYTF.

The rearrangement uses TRBV2 and TRBJ1-4, with D possibly TRBD1 on 5 matching bases. CDR1 and CDR2 (germline): SNHLY, FYNNEI. The CDR3 contains 14 residues. Trimming removed 4 bases at V and 6 bases at J, with 12 bases between. As DNA, the CDR3 is TGTGCCAGCAGTGTGGGCGGGGCTCATGAAAAACTGTTTTTT. Residues: CASSVGGAHEKLFF.

As concerns this clone: Other DNA variants within this sample encode the same CDR3. The chain carries TRBV9 and TRBJ1-1; D unclear. V gave up 0 bases and J gave up 1 base, with 10 bases separating them. The CDR3 spans 15 residues. Germline loops: CDR1 SGDLS, CDR2 YYNGEE. CDR3 region: CASSVEGRGNTEAFF. In DNA form, the CDR3 reads TGTGCCAGCAGCGTAGAAGGACGGGGGAACACTGAAGCTTTCTTT.

V is TRBV4-3 and J is TRBJ2-2; 10 bases align to TRBD2. Trimming took 4 bases from V and 5 from J; bases not matched to a gene: 10. Looked up from germline, CDR1 is LGHNA and CDR2 is YSLEER. The CDR3 spans 17 residues. Here the CDR3 DNA reads TGCGCCAGCAGCCCCTTAAAGCGGGGGGGAGGGACCGGGGAGCTGTTTTTT. Translating it yields CASSPLKRGGGTGELFF.

The chain is built from TRBV4-3 and TRBJ1-1; perhaps TRBD1 as D (6 bases). The CDR3 has 14 amino acids. The V gene's germline CDR1 is LGHNA and CDR2 YSLEER. Trimming cost V 2 bases and J 5 bases, with 12 bases left between them. CDR3 DNA: TGCGCCAGCAGCCAAAAACAGGGAAAAACTGAAGCTTTCTTT. Protein sequence: CASSQKQGKTEAFF.

A note on this clone: An end of the junction does not agree with germline; a read error may underlie this. This chain uses TRBV7-7 with TRBJ2-5; 9 nucleotides align to TRBD1. The germline gives CDR1 SSHAT, CDR2 FNYEAQ (reference sequence). CDR3 length equals 14 residues. The CDR3 nucleotides read TGTGCTAGCAGCACGGACAGGGGCCAAGAGACCCAGTACTTC. Translation: CASSTDRGQETQYF.

This clone occurred once. J is TRBJ2-5 and V is TRBV6-5, with D maybe TRBD2 (5 bases). The germline V gene has CDR1 MNHEY and CDR2 SVGAGI. The CDR3 consists of 15 residues. V shed 5 bases and J shed 5 bases, with 18 bases lying between them. CDR3 coding DNA: TGTGCCAGCAGTCCTTCGGCCTCCGGCGGGGAGACCCAGTACTTC. Its translation is CASSPSASGGETQYF.

The chain links TRBV29-1 to TRBJ1-3; a weak D match, TRBD1 (6 bases). Germline V lookup: CDR1 SQVTM, CDR2 ANQGSEA. CDR3 length: 12 residues. CDR3 region: CSSWTAGNTIYF. The CDR3 DNA is TGCAGTTCCTGGACAGCAGGAAACACCATATATTTT.

This sequence joins TRBV18 and TRBJ1-5, with D possibly matching TRBD1 (5 bases). The V end was cut by 6 bases, the J end by 7 bases, with 13 bases between. CDR3 length: 13 amino acids. The germline V gene has CDR1 KGHSH and CDR2 LQKENI. The CDR3 loop reads CASSLGESQPQHF. The DNA for the CDR3 is TGTGCCAGCTCCCTAGGGGAAAGCCAGCCCCAGCATTTT.

This chain uses TRBV7-9 with TRBJ2-7; 10 bases fit TRBD1. CDR3 size: 16 residues. After removal of 5 bases from V and 3 bases from J, the junction contained 10 bases not matched to a gene. Germline-derived CDR1 and CDR2 are SEHNR and FQNEAQ (reference sequence). CDR3 protein: CASSGERDRGGYEQYF. CDR3 coding DNA: TGTGCCAGCAGCGGAGAACGGGACAGGGGCGGCTACGAGCAGTACTTC.

The rearrangement uses TRBV4-3 and TRBJ1-4, with TRBD1 matching over 7 bases. The CDR3 runs 16 residues. Germline V gene lookup returns CDR1 LGHNA and CDR2 YSLEER. Losses at the gene ends were 4 bases for V and 1 base for J; bases not matched to a gene: 6. The CDR3 protein is CASSPQGGLTNEKLFF. CDR3 bases: TGCGCCAGCAGCCCTCAGGGGGGCCTAACTAATGAAAAACTGTTTTTT.

This clone was seen a few times. The chain employs TRBV4-3 and TRBJ1-1, with D perhaps matching TRBD1 (6 bases). CDR1 is LGHNA, CDR2 YSLEER, per germline. This CDR3 region has 14 residues. V shed 0 bases and J shed 7 bases, with 12 bases lying between them. This CDR3 is CASSQEWQGNEAFF. In DNA, the CDR3 is TGCGCCAGCAGCCAAGAATGGCAGGGGAATGAAGCTTTCTTT.